The rows below give T cell receptor beta chains drawn from one sample of a study of T cell responses to AZD1222 COVID-19 vaccine. The data were produced by immunoSEQ multiplex PCR, yet TCRdb's version contains in-frame clones alone and is incomplete. The data contain 90,000 to 120,000 clones, around 89% of them singletons. Specimen: peripheral blood, collected on day 0 of AZD1222 vaccination. These receptors were obtained from an adult in good health. The CDR3 runs from the conserved cysteine through the conserved F or W. D genes are given only for firm matches. Part of the rows lack a size; the others show once, few, many or a class for expanded clones.

J gene: TRBJ1-1
D gene: -
clone size: -
V gene: TRBV4-3
CDR3 DNA: TGCGCCAGCAGCCTCAGTCCATCGAACACTGAAGCTTTCTTT
CDR3 protein: CASSLSPSNTEAFF

J gene: TRBJ2-2
D gene: TRBD1
clone size: -
V gene: TRBV5-6
CDR3 DNA: TGTGCCAGCAGCTTGCTACAGGGGGCACACACCGGGGAGCTGTTTTTT
CDR3 protein: CASSLLQGAHTGELFF

J gene: TRBJ2-7
D gene: -
clone size: -
V gene: TRBV30
CDR3 DNA: TGTGCCTGGAGCCCGCAGGTCGGCGAGCAGTACTTC
CDR3 protein: CAWSPQVGEQYF

J gene: TRBJ2-5
D gene: TRBD1
clone size: -
V gene: TRBV28
CDR3 DNA: TGTGCCAGCATACAGGGGGCATCGGAGACCCAGTACTTC
CDR3 protein: CASIQGASETQYF

J gene: TRBJ2-1
D gene: TRBD2
clone size: -
V gene: TRBV7-2
CDR3 DNA: TGTGCCAGCAGCCGGACTAGCGGGTTTGGAAATGAGCAGTTCTTC
CDR3 protein: CASSRTSGFGNEQFF

J gene: TRBJ2-7
D gene: TRBD2
clone size: -
V gene: TRBV19
CDR3 DNA: TGTGCCAGTAGTATAAGACTAGCGGGGGCCTACGAGCAGTACTTC
CDR3 protein: CASSIRLAGAYEQYF

J gene: TRBJ2-4
D gene: TRBD1
clone size: -
V gene: TRBV3-1/TRBV3-2
CDR3 DNA: TGTGCCAGCAGCCCCTTGGACAGGGGGTTTGTAGCCAAAAACATTCAGTACTTC
CDR3 protein: CASSPLDRGFVAKNIQYF

J gene: TRBJ2-1
D gene: -
clone size: -
V gene: TRBV4-3
CDR3 DNA: TGCGCCAGCAGCCAAGAGGCGGGAAGGTCCGGCAATGAGCAGTTCTTC
CDR3 protein: CASSQEAGRSGNEQFF

J gene: TRBJ2-1
D gene: TRBD2
clone size: -
V gene: TRBV7-3
CDR3 DNA: TGTGCCAGCAGCGCCCCCGGGGATAGCGGGGGGTTGCGACACATACACAATGAGCAGTTCTTC
CDR3 protein: CASSAPGDSGGLRHIHNEQFF

J gene: TRBJ1-5
D gene: -
clone size: -
V gene: TRBV6-5
CDR3 DNA: TGTGCCAGCAGTCCACAGAATAGCAATCAGCCCCAGCATTTT
CDR3 protein: CASSPQNSNQPQHF

J gene: TRBJ1-1
D gene: -
clone size: -
V gene: TRBV29-1
CDR3 DNA: TGCAGCGCTCCCACGGGGGGCGGGAACACTGAAGCTTTCTTT
CDR3 protein: CSAPTGGGNTEAFF

J gene: TRBJ1-2
D gene: TRBD1
clone size: -
V gene: TRBV5-4
CDR3 DNA: TGTGCCAGCAGCTTAATGGACAGGGTTTTTTATGGCTACACCTTC
CDR3 protein: CASSLMDRVFYGYTF

J gene: TRBJ1-1
D gene: -
clone size: -
V gene: TRBV18
CDR3 DNA: TGTGCCAGCTCACCACGTGGCGGGAAGAACACTGAAGCTTTCTTT
CDR3 protein: CASSPRGGKNTEAFF

J gene: TRBJ2-1
D gene: TRBD1
clone size: -
V gene: TRBV27
CDR3 DNA: TGTGCCAGCGGTACCGGGACAGGCTACAATGAGCAGTTCTTC
CDR3 protein: CASGTGTGYNEQFF

J gene: TRBJ1-1
D gene: -
clone size: -
V gene: TRBV28
CDR3 DNA: TGTGCCAGCAGTTTTGAGAAGCGAGGGGCTTTCTTT
CDR3 protein: CASSFEKRGAFF

J gene: TRBJ1-5
D gene: -
clone size: once
V gene: TRBV29-1
CDR3 DNA: TGCAGCGTTGCCGCAGGGAAGTGGGAGCCCCAGCATTTT
CDR3 protein: CSVAAGKWEPQHF

J gene: TRBJ2-7
D gene: TRBD2
clone size: few
V gene: TRBV27
CDR3 DNA: TGTGCCAGCAGTTCCCCCGGGACTAGCAGGTCTGAGCAGTACTTC
CDR3 protein: CASSSPGTSRSEQYF

J gene: TRBJ1-6
D gene: -
clone size: -
V gene: TRBV13
CDR3 DNA: TGTGCCAGCAGCGGTAACAGGGCTAATTCACCCCTCCACTTT
CDR3 protein: CASSGNRANSPLHF

J gene: TRBJ2-3
D gene: TRBD2
clone size: -
V gene: TRBV2
CDR3 DNA: TGTGCCAGCAGGACCGATAGCGGGAGGGCCGCAGATACGCAGTATTTT
CDR3 protein: CASRTDSGRAADTQYF

J gene: TRBJ1-1
D gene: TRBD1
clone size: -
V gene: TRBV11-3
CDR3 DNA: TGTGCCAGCAGCGCATCGACAGGGGGCACTGAAGCTTTCTTT
CDR3 protein: CASSASTGGTEAFF

J gene: TRBJ2-1
D gene: -
clone size: once
V gene: TRBV7-3
CDR3 DNA: TGTGCCAGCAGCTCCGGGCCTACGGACAATGAGCAGTTCTTC
CDR3 protein: CASSSGPTDNEQFF

J gene: TRBJ2-7
D gene: -
clone size: -
V gene: TRBV28
CDR3 DNA: TGTGCCAGCAGTTTATGGGGTGAGCAGTACTTC
CDR3 protein: CASSLWGEQYF

J gene: TRBJ2-2
D gene: TRBD1
clone size: -
V gene: TRBV7-3
CDR3 DNA: TGTGCCAGCAGCCTACAACAGGGGGCCACCGGGGAGCTGTTTTTT
CDR3 protein: CASSLQQGATGELFF

J gene: TRBJ2-7
D gene: TRBD2
clone size: -
V gene: TRBV30
CDR3 DNA: TGTGCCTGGAGGGGGACTAGCAGAGCCTACGAGCAGTACTTC
CDR3 protein: CAWRGTSRAYEQYF

J gene: TRBJ1-1
D gene: -
clone size: -
V gene: TRBV6-2/TRBV6-3
CDR3 DNA: TGTGCCGGCCGTTTTGGAGGGGAGGGGGACACTGAAGCTTTCTTT
CDR3 protein: CAGRFGGEGDTEAFF

J gene: TRBJ1-5
D gene: TRBD1
clone size: -
V gene: TRBV10-3
CDR3 DNA: TGTGCCATCAGTTTACAGGGGCACAATCAGCCCCAGCATTTT
CDR3 protein: CAISLQGHNQPQHF

J gene: TRBJ1-2
D gene: -
clone size: -
V gene: TRBV7-2
CDR3 DNA: TGTGCCAGCAGCTTAGACAGGTTTGCTAACTATGGCTACACCTTC
CDR3 protein: CASSLDRFANYGYTF